These 28 T cell receptor beta chains originate from one sample sequenced in a study of blood T cells in healthy people across ages. A second about 7 to 12 cycle PCR used barcoded and J-beta primers. TCRdb recomputed calls from the 5' RACE reads with MiXCR, one row per CDR3 protein. The sample comprises more than 550,000 distinct CDR3 sequences, 22% of which are singletons, and about 20% rests with the top ten. Sequencing was done on a sample of blood. These receptors originate from a man in his 70s in good health.

The gene calls are TRBV28 and TRBJ1-4; 8 nucleotides match TRBD1. Germline V gene data show CDR1 as MDHEN and CDR2 as SYDVKM. This CDR3 is built from 14 residues. J was trimmed by 6 bases and V by 6 bases; bases with no gene match: 6. The CDR3 loop reads CASSRTGRDEKLFF. In nucleotides, the CDR3 is TGTGCCAGCAGCCGGACAGGGCGGGATGAAAAACTGTTTTTT.

This clonotype was counted only a few times. The gene calls are TRBV5-1 and TRBJ2-4; D is possibly TRBD2 (5 bases). Germline V gene data show CDR1 as SGHRS and CDR2 as YFSETQ. This CDR3 spans 11 amino acids. V was clipped by 7 bases and J by 15 bases, with 17 bases between them. CDR3 in DNA: TGCGCCAGCGGGGTTGAGGGAAGGTGGTACTTC. This sequence encodes CASGVEGRWYF.

The V gene is TRBV19, the J gene TRBJ1-4; D uncertain. Per germline, CDR1 LNHDA and CDR2 SQIVND (reference sequence). The ends were cut back, 0 bases at V and 7 bases at J, with 15 bases in the middle. The CDR3 is 16 residues long. CDR3 nucleotides: TGTGCCAGTAGTATAGATCTGGTTGGAGGGCGTGAAAAACTGTTTTTT. Its protein product is CASSIDLVGGREKLFF. The entire variable domain, with the rest obtained from reference TRBV19 and TRBJ1-4, is as follows: DGGITQSPKYLFRKEGQNVTLSCEQNLNHDAMYWYRQDPGQGLRLIYYSQIVNDFQKGDIAEGYSVSREKKESFPLTVTSAQKNPTAFYLCASSIDLVGGREKLFFGSGTQLSVL.

This clonotype was seen a few times. The chain combines TRBV9 with TRBJ2-3, with 8 bases matching TRBD2. Germline-derived CDR1 and CDR2 are SGDLS and YYNGEE. The CDR3 is made up of 15 amino acids. The V gene end was trimmed by 3 bases and the J gene end by 4 bases; junction bases not matched to a gene: 7. In DNA, the CDR3 is TGTGCCAGCAGCGGCAAAGCGGGAGCGGCAGATACGCAGTATTTT. Residues: CASSGKAGAADTQYF.

This clonotype was detected ten times or more. J is TRBJ2-7 and V is TRBV5-6; 7 nucleotides line up with TRBD2. The CDR3 spans 13 residues. The trim removed 4 bases at V and 3 bases at J, leaving 4 bases unmatched. Germline V lookup: CDR1 SGHDT, CDR2 YYEEEE. The CDR3 bases are TGTGCCAGCAGCGCCAGCGGGGACTACGAGCAGTACTTC. Amino acids: CASSASGDYEQYF.

The chain combines TRBV7-3 with TRBJ2-3; TRBD2 aligns across 9 bases. From germline, CDR1 is SGHTA and CDR2 FQGTGA. With V trimmed by 3 bases and J by 2 bases, 3 bases remained unmatched. The CDR3 runs 15 residues. CDR3 DNA: TGTGCCAGCAGCTTCCTAGCGGGATTCACAGATACGCAGTATTTT. Its translation: CASSFLAGFTDTQYF. The full variable domain, rest sourced from reference TRBV7-3 and TRBJ2-3, is GAGVSQTPSNKVTEKGKYVELRCDPISGHTALYWYRQSLGQGPEFLIYFQGTGAADDSGLPNDRFFAVRPEGSVSTLKIQRTERGDSAVYLCASSFLAGFTDTQYFGPGTRLTVL.

The chain combines TRBV12-3 or TRBV12-4 with TRBJ1-2; D remains ambiguous. The CDR3 spans 11 residues. Trimming pared 5 bases from V and 13 bases from J, leaving 14 bases between. For the CDR3, the DNA is TGTGCCAGCAGTCGAACTCGGGTAGCCACCTTC. This translates into CASSRTRVATF.

A few counts support this clonotype. At one boundary the junction diverges from the germline segment, which might be a read error. V usage is TRBV7-9 and J usage is TRBJ2-1, with a tentative D call TRBD1 (6 bases). The CDR3 is 12 amino acids. From germline, CDR1 is SEHNR and CDR2 FQNEAQ (reference sequence). DNA for the CDR3: TGTGCCAGCAGCGGTACAGGGCATGAGCAGTTCTTT. This gives the protein CASSGTGHEQFF.

This rearrangement joins TRBV7-9 to TRBJ1-1; D is perhaps TRBD1 (5 bases). This CDR3 is built from 14 residues. The V end was cut by 4 bases, the J end by 10 bases, with 19 bases between. Germline CDR1 is SEHNR and CDR2 is FQNEAQ (reference sequence). CDR3 nucleotides: TGTGCCAGCAGCTCCCACGGAGCGGGGGTGGGAGCTTTCTTT. Amino acids: CASSSHGAGVGAFF.

The rearrangement links TRBV18 to TRBJ2-7; 9 nucleotides agree with TRBD1. Losses at the gene ends were 4 bases for V and 3 bases for J; bases not matched to a gene: 4. Germline loops: CDR1 KGHSH, CDR2 LQKENI. This CDR3 has 14 residues. CDR3 DNA sequence: TGTGCCAGCTCACACCCGGGACAGGGCTACGAGCAGTACTTC. This codes for CASSHPGQGYEQYF.

The rearrangement uses TRBV5-1 and TRBJ2-5; 8 nucleotides align to TRBD2. Gene TRBJ2-7 matches the end of the DNA better, so the J call may be wrong. This CDR3 contains 14 residues. Germline V gene data show CDR1 as SGHRS and CDR2 as YFSETQ. CDR3 residues: CASSLGVAGYEQYF. As DNA, the CDR3 is TGCGCCAGCAGCTTGGGTGTAGCGGGGTACGAGCAGTACTTC.

This clonotype turned up a few times. V gene TRBV7-9 combines with J gene TRBJ1-2; the match to TRBD1 covers 7 bases. J was trimmed by 4 bases and V by 5 bases; bases with no gene match: 10. Germline V CDR1 and CDR2: SEHNR, FQNEAQ (reference sequence). The CDR3 is 15 residues long. CDR3 nucleotide sequence: TGTGCCAGCAGCCACGGACAGGCCGAGGTCTATGGCTACACCTTC. It yields the protein CASSHGQAEVYGYTF.

This clonotype turned up a few times. The chain uses TRBV12-3 or TRBV12-4 and TRBJ1-2; 7 bases fit TRBD1. V dropped 5 bases and J dropped 2; count of bases not matched to a gene: 5. This CDR3 is built from 14 residues. The DNA for the CDR3 is TGTGCCAGCAGTCCTATGACAGGGAACTATGGCTACACCTTC. The encoded protein is CASSPMTGNYGYTF.

This clonotype was detected only a few times. This rearrangement joins TRBV7-2 to TRBJ2-4, with TRBD1 matching over 11 bases. CDR1 SGHTA and CDR2 FQGNSA come from the germline V gene. The junction had 10 bases not matched to a gene; V was cut back by 6 bases and J by 15 bases. The CDR3 spans 13 residues. Written as DNA, the CDR3 is TGTGCCAGCAGGAATACCGGGACAGGGGGTCTGTACTTC. Residues: CASRNTGTGGLYF.

This clonotype appeared a single time. This chain links TRBV11-2 with TRBJ2-1, with D possibly matching TRBD2 (5 bases). V lost 2 bases to trimming and J lost 9 bases, with 20 bases between them. The CDR3 has 16 residues. Germline CDR1 and CDR2: SGHAT and FQNNGV. This chain's CDR3 is CASSLRQAADLAEQFF. CDR3 nucleotides: TGTGCCAGCAGCTTACGCCAAGCGGCAGACCTTGCTGAGCAGTTCTTC.

This clonotype was observed a handful of times. The V gene is TRBV14, the J gene TRBJ2-5; D perhaps matches TRBD1 (6 bases). Trimming shortened V by 4 bases and J by 3 bases, and 9 bases separated the two germline ends. Germline CDR1 reads SGHDN; CDR2 reads FVKESK. The CDR3 covers 13 residues. CDR3 region: CASSPNREETQYF. CDR3 DNA: TGTGCCAGCAGCCCTAACAGGGAAGAGACCCAGTACTTC.

J is TRBJ2-3 and V is TRBV20-1; TRBD2 agrees at 7 bases. Germline V CDR1 and CDR2: DFQATT, SNEGSKA (reference sequence). CDR3 length: 16 amino acids. Losses at the gene ends were 3 bases for V and 3 bases for J; bases not matched to a gene: 12. The CDR3 reads CSASPLLTSETDTQYF. The CDR3 region has the DNA TGCAGTGCTAGCCCCCTTTTAACTAGCGAAACAGATACGCAGTATTTT.

The chain recombines TRBV21-1 with TRBJ2-1; the DNA was not compared with TRBD2, the D call given in the table. TRBV21-1 is assigned pseudogene status. The CDR3 is 21 amino acids. The CDR3 loop is CASSAVYAGTSGRDPHNEQFF. The CDR3 region has the DNA TGTGCCAGCAGCGCAGTATACGCCGGGACTAGCGGGAGGGACCCCCACAATGAGCAGTTCTTC.

The chain links TRBV11-2 to TRBJ2-5; D ambiguous. This CDR3 comprises 16 residues. Germline V CDR1 and CDR2: SGHAT, FQNNGV. Trimming removed 2 bases from V and 4 bases from J, with 17 bases in between. The CDR3 reads CASSLFWEGRPETQYF. CDR3 nucleotides: TGTGCCAGCAGCTTATTCTGGGAAGGAAGGCCAGAGACCCAGTACTTC. Combining the CDR3 with reference TRBV11-2 and TRBJ2-5 gives the whole variable domain EAGVAQSPRYKIIEKRQSVAFWCNPISGHATLYWYQQILGQGPKLLIQFQNNGVVDDSQLPKDRFSAERLKGVDSTLKIQPAKLEDSAVYLCASSLFWEGRPETQYFGPGTRLLVL.

The rearrangement joins TRBV29-1 to TRBJ2-3; D possibly corresponds to TRBD1 (5 bases). V lost 6 bases, J lost 3 bases, and 16 bases lay in between. CDR1 is SQVTM, CDR2 ANQGSEA, per germline. The CDR3 covers 14 residues. This CDR3 reads CSVQSAGKTDTQYF. DNA for the CDR3: TGCAGCGTGCAATCGGCAGGGAAGACAGATACGCAGTATTTT.

The CDR3 reads CASSLQALSGANVLTF. The CDR3 nucleotides read TGTGCCAGCAGCCTACAGGCCCTCTCTGGGGCCAACGTCCTGACTTTC. The rearrangement joins TRBV7-2 to TRBJ2-6, with D possibly TRBD1 on 5 matching bases. The CDR3 covers 16 residues. V was pared by 5 bases and J by 0 bases, with 11 bases between. Germline CDR1 is SGHTA and CDR2 is FQGNSA. Supplemented by reference TRBV7-2 and TRBJ2-6, the full variable domain reads GAGVSQSPSNKVTEKGKDVELRCDPISGHTALYWYRQSLGQGLEFLIYFQGNSAPDKSGLPSDRFSAERTGGSVSTLTIQRTQQEDSAVYLCASSLQALSGANVLTFGAGSRLTVL.

This chain joins TRBV7-2 and TRBJ2-1; D may match TRBD1 or TRBD2 (5 bases each). V shed 1 base and J shed 5 bases, with 15 bases lying between them. The CDR3 sequence is 16 residues long. Germline-derived CDR1 and CDR2 are SGHTA and FQGNSA. CDR3 protein: CASSLVWSGGDNEQFF. In DNA form, the CDR3 reads TGTGCCAGCAGCTTAGTGTGGTCTGGGGGAGACAATGAGCAGTTCTTC.

The chain carries TRBV28 and TRBJ2-7; TRBD2 aligns across 13 bases. Germline trimming cut 6 bases from V and 2 bases from J; bases unmatched to any gene: 1. The V gene's germline CDR1 is MDHEN and CDR2 SYDVKM. The CDR3 covers 14 residues. In DNA form, the CDR3 reads TGTGCCAGCAGAGGACTAGCGGGGGCCTACGAGCAGTACTTC. Translating gives CASRGLAGAYEQYF. Together with reference TRBV28 and TRBJ2-7, the CDR3 gives the full variable domain: DVKVTQSSRYLVKRTGEKVFLECVQDMDHENMFWYRQDPGLGLRLIYFSYDVKMKEKGDIPEGYSVSREKKERFSLILESASTNQTSMYLCASRGLAGAYEQYFGPGTRLTVT.

This clonotype was seen more than once but under ten times. The chain couples TRBV13 to TRBJ2-7; 8 bases agree with TRBD1. The CDR3 totals 16 residues. The V gene end was trimmed by 0 bases and the J gene end by 9 bases; junction bases not matched to a gene: 13. Germline loops: CDR1 PRHDT, CDR2 FYEKMQ (reference sequence). Here the CDR3 DNA reads TGTGCCAGCAGCTTAGGTACAGGGACAGGCGGGTTTGGGCAGTACTTC. It yields the protein CASSLGTGTGGFGQYF.

Ten or more counts support this clonotype. The chain uses TRBV11-2 and TRBJ2-3; tentative D call: TRBD2 (6 bases). Germline V CDR1 and CDR2: SGHAT, FQNNGV. Trimming stripped 3 bases from V and 6 bases from J, with 10 bases between. CDR3 length: 13 residues. Here the CDR3 reads CASSFLASDTQYF. In DNA, the CDR3 is TGTGCCAGCAGCTTCCTAGCGTCCGATACGCAGTATTTT.

This chain uses TRBV10-3 with TRBJ1-1; D unclear. Germline-derived CDR1 and CDR2 are ENHRY and SYGVKD. CDR3 length equals 13 residues. In DNA form, the CDR3 reads TGTGCGTCCCGACCCCTCGGGATCGCTGAAGCTTTCTTT. This codes for CASRPLGIAEAFF.

This sequence joins TRBV19 and TRBJ2-5, with D possibly TRBD1 on 6 matching bases. Germline V gives CDR1 LNHDA, CDR2 SQIVND (reference sequence). The CDR3 length is 13 residues. V dropped 8 bases and J dropped 1 base, with 11 bases sitting between them. CDR3 protein: CASSDRLQETQYF. The CDR3 DNA is TGTGCCAGTTCCGACAGGCTCCAAGAGACCCAGTACTTC.

This clonotype was counted many times. The V call is TRBV6-2 or TRBV6-3, the J call TRBJ2-1; D is possibly TRBD2 (5 bases). Trimming removed 8 bases from V and 4 bases from J, with 18 bases in between. There are 15 residues in the CDR3. CDR1 is MNHEY, CDR2 SVGEGT, per germline. CDR3 nucleotide sequence: TGTGCCAGCGGGTCCCCCCATCGGGGTTACAATGAGCAGTTCTTC. Protein product: CASGSPHRGYNEQFF.